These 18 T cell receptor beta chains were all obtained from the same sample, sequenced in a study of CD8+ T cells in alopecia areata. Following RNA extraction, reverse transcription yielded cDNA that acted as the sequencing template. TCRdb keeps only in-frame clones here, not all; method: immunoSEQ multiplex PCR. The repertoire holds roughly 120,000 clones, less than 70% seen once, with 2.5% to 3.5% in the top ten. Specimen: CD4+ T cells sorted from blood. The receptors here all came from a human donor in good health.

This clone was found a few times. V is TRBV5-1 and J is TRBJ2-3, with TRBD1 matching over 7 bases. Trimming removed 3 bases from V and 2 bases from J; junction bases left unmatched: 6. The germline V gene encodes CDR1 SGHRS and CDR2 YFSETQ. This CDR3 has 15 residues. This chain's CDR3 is CASSYGTADTDTQYF. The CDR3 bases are TGCGCCAGCAGCTACGGGACAGCCGACACAGATACGCAGTATTTT.

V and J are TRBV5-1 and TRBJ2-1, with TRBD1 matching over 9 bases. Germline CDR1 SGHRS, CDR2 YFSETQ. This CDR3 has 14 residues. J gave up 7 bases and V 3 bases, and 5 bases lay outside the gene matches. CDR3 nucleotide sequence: TGCGCCAGCAGCTACGGCGGACAGGGGAATGAGCAGTTCTTC. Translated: CASSYGGQGNEQFF.

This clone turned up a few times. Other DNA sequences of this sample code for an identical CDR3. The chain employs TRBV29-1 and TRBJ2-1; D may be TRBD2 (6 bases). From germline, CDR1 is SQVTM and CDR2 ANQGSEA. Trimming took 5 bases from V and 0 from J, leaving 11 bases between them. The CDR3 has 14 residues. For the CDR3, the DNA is TGCAGCGTTTCCCAGGGAGGCTCCTACAATGAGCAGTTCTTC. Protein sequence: CSVSQGGSYNEQFF.

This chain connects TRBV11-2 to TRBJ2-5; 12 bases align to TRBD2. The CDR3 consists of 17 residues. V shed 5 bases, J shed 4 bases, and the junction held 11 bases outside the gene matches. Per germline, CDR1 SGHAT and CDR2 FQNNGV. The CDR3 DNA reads TGTGCCAGCAGCGATCTAGCGGGGGGGCCCGGCGGAGAGACCCAGTACTTC. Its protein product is CASSDLAGGPGGETQYF.

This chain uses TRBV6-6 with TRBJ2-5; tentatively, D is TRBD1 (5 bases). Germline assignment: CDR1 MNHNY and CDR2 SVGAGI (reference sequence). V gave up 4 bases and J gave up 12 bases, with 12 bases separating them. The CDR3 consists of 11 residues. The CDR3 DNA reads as TGTGCCAGCAGTTCGAGTGGGGCAAAGTACTTC. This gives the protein CASSSSGAKYF.

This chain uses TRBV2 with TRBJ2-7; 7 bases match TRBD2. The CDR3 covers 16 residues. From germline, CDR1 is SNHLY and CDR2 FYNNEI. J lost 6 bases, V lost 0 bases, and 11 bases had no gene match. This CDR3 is CASSEALTGRLAEQYF. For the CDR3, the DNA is TGTGCCAGCAGTGAAGCGTTGACCGGGAGGTTAGCCGAGCAGTACTTC.

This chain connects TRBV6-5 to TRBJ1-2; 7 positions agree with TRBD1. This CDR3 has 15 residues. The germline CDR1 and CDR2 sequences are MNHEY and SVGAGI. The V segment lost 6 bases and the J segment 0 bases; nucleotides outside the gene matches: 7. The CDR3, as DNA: TGTGCCAGCAGGGCTGACAGGGACGCTAACTATGGCTACACCTTC. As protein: CASRADRDANYGYTF.

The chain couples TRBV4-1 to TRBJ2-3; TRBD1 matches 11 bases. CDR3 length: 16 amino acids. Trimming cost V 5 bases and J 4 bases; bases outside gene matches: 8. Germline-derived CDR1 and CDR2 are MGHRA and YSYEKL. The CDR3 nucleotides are TGCGCCAGCAGCGAGTCCGGGACAGGGGGGTCAGATACGCAGTATTTT. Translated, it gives CASSESGTGGSDTQYF.

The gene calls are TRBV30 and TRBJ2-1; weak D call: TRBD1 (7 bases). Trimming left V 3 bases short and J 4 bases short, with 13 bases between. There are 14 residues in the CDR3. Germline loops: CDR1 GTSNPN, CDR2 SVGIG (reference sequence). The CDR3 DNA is TGTGCCTGGAGGGGGGGACAGCTATACAATGAGCAGTTCTTC. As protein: CAWRGGQLYNEQFF.

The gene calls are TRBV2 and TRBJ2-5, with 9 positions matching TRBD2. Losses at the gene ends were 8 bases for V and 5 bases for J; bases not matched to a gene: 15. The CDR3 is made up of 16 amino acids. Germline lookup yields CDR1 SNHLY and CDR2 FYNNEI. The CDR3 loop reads CASGLRSGGQVETQYF. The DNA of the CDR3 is TGTGCCAGCGGATTGAGGAGCGGGGGGCAGGTCGAGACCCAGTACTTC.

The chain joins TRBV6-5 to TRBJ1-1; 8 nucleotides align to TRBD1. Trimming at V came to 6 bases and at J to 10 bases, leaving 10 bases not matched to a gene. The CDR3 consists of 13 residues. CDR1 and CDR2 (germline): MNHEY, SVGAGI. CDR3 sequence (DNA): TGTGCCAGCAGGGCCGGACAGGGAATCGGAGCTTTCTTT. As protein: CASRAGQGIGAFF.

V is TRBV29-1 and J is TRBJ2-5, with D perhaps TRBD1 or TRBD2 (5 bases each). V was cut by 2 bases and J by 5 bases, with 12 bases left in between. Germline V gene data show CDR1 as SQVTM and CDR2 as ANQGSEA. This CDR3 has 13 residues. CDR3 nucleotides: TGCAGCGTTGAACGAGGGGCTGGGGAGACCCAGTACTTC. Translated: CSVERGAGETQYF.

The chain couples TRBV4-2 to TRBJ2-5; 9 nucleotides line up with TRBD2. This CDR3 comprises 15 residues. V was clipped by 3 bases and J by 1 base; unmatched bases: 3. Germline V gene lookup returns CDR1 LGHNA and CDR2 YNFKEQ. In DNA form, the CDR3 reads TGTGCCAGCAGCCAGGGGCGGGGGGGCCAAGAGACCCAGTACTTC. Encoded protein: CASSQGRGGQETQYF.

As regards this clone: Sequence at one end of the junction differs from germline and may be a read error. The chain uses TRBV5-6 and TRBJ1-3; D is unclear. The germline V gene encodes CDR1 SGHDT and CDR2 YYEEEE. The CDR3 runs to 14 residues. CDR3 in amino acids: CASSLAGQVYTVYF. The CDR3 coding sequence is TGTGCCAGCAGCTTGGCCGGTCAGGTCTACACCGTATATTTT.

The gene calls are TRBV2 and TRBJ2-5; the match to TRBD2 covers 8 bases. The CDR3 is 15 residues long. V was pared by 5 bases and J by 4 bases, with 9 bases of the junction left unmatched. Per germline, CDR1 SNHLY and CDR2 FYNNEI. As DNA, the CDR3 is TGTGCCAGCAGTCCACCGGGACTAGGCAGAGAGACCCAGTACTTC. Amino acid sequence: CASSPPGLGRETQYF.

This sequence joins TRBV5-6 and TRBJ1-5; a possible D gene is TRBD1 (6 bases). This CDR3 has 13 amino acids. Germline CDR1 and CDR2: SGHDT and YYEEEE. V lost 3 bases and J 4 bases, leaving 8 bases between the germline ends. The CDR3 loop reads CASSSGENQPQHF. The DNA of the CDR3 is TGTGCCAGCAGCTCAGGGGAGAATCAGCCCCAGCATTTT.

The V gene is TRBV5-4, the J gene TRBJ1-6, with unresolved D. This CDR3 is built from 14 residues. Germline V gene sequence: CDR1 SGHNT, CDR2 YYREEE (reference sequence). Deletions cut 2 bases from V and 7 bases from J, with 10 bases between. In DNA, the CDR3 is TGTGCCAGCAGCTTTGACGGCACCAATTCACCCCTCCACTTT. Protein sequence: CASSFDGTNSPLHF.

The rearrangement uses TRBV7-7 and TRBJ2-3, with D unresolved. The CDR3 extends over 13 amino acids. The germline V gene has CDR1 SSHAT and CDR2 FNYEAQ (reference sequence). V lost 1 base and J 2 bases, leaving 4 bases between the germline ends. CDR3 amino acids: CASSLGLTDTQYF. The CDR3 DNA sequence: TGTGCCAGCAGCTTAGGACTCACAGATACGCAGTATTTT.